Following are 8 T cell receptor beta chains from one sample sequenced in a study of T cells after posttransplantation cyclophosphamide. Methotrexate plus calcineurin inhibitor accompanied controls' myeloablative marrow transplants; sampling was 1 year later. This table comes from immunoSEQ multiplex PCR, and its TCRdb copy is limited to in-frame clones, with some not included. The sample shows 23,000 or so clones, 65% to 90% of them seen only once. Sequencing was performed on PBMCs, taken approximately 360 days after allogeneic stem cell transplant with calcineurin inhibitor and methotrexate. The receptors stem from a female patient aged 30 to 40 who received an allogeneic stem cell transplant from an unrelated donor, was CMV-positive, and had acute and chronic GVHD. Some of these T cells may belong to the graft donor.

This sequence joins TRBV19 and TRBJ2-1, with D possibly being TRBD2 (6 bases). CDR1 is LNHDA and CDR2 is SQIVND in the germline V gene (reference sequence). The CDR3 is 16 amino acids. The V end lost 7 bases, the J end lost 5 bases, and 21 bases lay between the germline ends. The DNA for the CDR3 is TGTGCCAGTAATAAGTCCCCCGGGACTGGGAACAATGAGCAGTTCTTC. Translation: CASNKSPGTGNNEQFF. Full variable domain (outside the CDR3, taken from reference TRBV19 and TRBJ2-1): DGGITQSPKYLFRKEGQNVTLSCEQNLNHDAMYWYRQDPGQGLRLIYYSQIVNDFQKGDIAEGYSVSREKKESFPLTVTSAQKNPTAFYLCASNKSPGTGNNEQFFGPGTRLTVL.

This chain links TRBV27 with TRBJ1-5; D gene unclear. There are 12 residues in the CDR3. The germline V gene has CDR1 MNHEY and CDR2 SMNVEV (reference sequence). Between the trimmed V and J ends, which lost 5 bases and 6 bases, there was a span of 8 bases. The CDR3 DNA follows: TGTGCCAGCAGTCTGGCAGGTCAGCCCCAGCATTTT. Translated: CASSLAGQPQHF.

J is TRBJ2-1 and V is TRBV5-4; 9 positions match TRBD2. There are 18 residues in the CDR3. V shed 5 bases, J shed 6 bases, and the junction held 18 bases outside the gene matches. The germline V gene has CDR1 SGHNT and CDR2 YYREEE (reference sequence). For the CDR3, the DNA is TGTGCCAGCAGACTAGCGGGTTCGACCCTTTGGGGCCTCAATGAGCAGTTCTTC. It codes for CASRLAGSTLWGLNEQFF.

As for this clone: Compared with germline, one end of the junction differs, possibly owing to a read error. The chain has TRBV7-7 and TRBJ2-1, with D possibly TRBD1 on 5 matching bases. CDR3 size: 14 residues. Per the germline V gene, CDR1 is SSHAT and CDR2 is FNYEAQ (reference sequence). CDR3 sequence (DNA): TGTGCTAGCAGCTTGGGAAGGGGTTCCAATGAGCAGTTCTTC. Residues: CASSLGRGSNEQFF.

The chain is built from TRBV28 and TRBJ1-4; tentatively, D is TRBD1 (5 bases). Trimming removed 6 bases from V and 5 bases from J, with 10 bases in between. Germline V gene sequence: CDR1 MDHEN, CDR2 SYDVKM. This CDR3 contains 13 residues. The DNA of the CDR3 is TGTGCCAGCAGGGGGGGGGAGAATGAAAAACTGTTTTTT. Its translation is CASRGGENEKLFF. Variable domain in full (rest from reference TRBV28 and TRBJ1-4): DVKVTQSSRYLVKRTGEKVFLECVQDMDHENMFWYRQDPGLGLRLIYFSYDVKMKEKGDIPEGYSVSREKKERFSLILESASTNQTSMYLCASRGGENEKLFFGSGTQLSVL.

This clone was seen only once. The chain links TRBV4-1 to TRBJ2-5, with 8 bases matching TRBD2. Trimming cost V 0 bases and J 5 bases; bases outside gene matches: 8. This CDR3 is built from 16 residues. Germline lookup yields CDR1 MGHRA and CDR2 YSYEKL. Written as DNA, the CDR3 is TGCGCCAGCAGCCAAGAAGGGCGGGGGGCTAGGGAGACCCAGTACTTC. Translated, it gives CASSQEGRGARETQYF.

The rearrangement uses TRBV28 and TRBJ2-7, with D uncertain. CDR1 is MDHEN, CDR2 SYDVKM, per germline. Deletions cut 7 bases from V and 4 bases from J, with 8 bases between. There are 11 residues in the CDR3. The CDR3 region is CASTNWYEQYF. As DNA, the CDR3 is TGTGCCAGCACTAACTGGTACGAGCAGTACTTC. The full variable domain, rest sourced from reference TRBV28 and TRBJ2-7, is DVKVTQSSRYLVKRTGEKVFLECVQDMDHENMFWYRQDPGLGLRLIYFSYDVKMKEKGDIPEGYSVSREKKERFSLILESASTNQTSMYLCASTNWYEQYFGPGTRLTVT.

V usage is TRBV30 and J usage is TRBJ2-3; 8 bases are shared with TRBD2. Per the germline V gene, CDR1 is GTSNPN and CDR2 is SVGIG (reference sequence). V shed 1 base, J shed 3 bases, and the junction held 6 bases outside the gene matches. The CDR3 has 15 residues. The CDR3 DNA follows: TGTGCCTGGAGTGGACGAGCGGGAGATACAGATACGCAGTATTTT. It is translated as CAWSGRAGDTDTQYF.